This T cell receptor (beta chain) was captured by sequencing in a study of T-cell reconstitution after alpha-beta-depleted transplantation in children. Study-level results: Elevated TCRbeta diversity at day 60 was traced, in some patients, to surviving recipient T cells and thymic progenitors. As was reported, about two months after transplant, alpha-beta T cells came from several hundred expanded graft clones. After one year, T-cell counts and TCRbeta diversity mostly came from new T cells.

Turning to this clonotype: Antigen unknown.

The TCRbeta library incorporated unique molecular identifiers. TCRdb passed the PCR reads through MiXCR, listing each CDR3 protein once. The profile shows fewer than 550,000 distinct CDR3 sequences, approximately 10% of them singletons. The CDR3 has 13 residues. V lost 3 bases to trimming and J lost 9 bases, with 12 bases between them. CDR1 is SGHAT and CDR2 is FQNNGV in the germline V gene. Specimen: PBMCs, mostly from graft donor cells, collected 180 days after TCRalphabeta/CD19-depleted stem cell transplant. The V call is TRBV11-2, the J call TRBJ2-1; the D gene is possibly TRBD2 (5 bases). This sequence was found in a female patient aged 2 to 10 who had a stem cell transplant for aplastic anemia, so the T cells may come from the graft donor. The CDR3 DNA follows: TGTGCCAGCAGCTTCGGGGTTAACGGTGAGCAGTTCTTC. Amino acid sequence: CASSFGVNGEQFF.